These 28 T cell receptor beta chains were sequenced from one sample in a study of technical replicates of blood from a few donors. Some clones are missing from TCRdb's copy, which holds only in-frame ones; the method was immunoSEQ multiplex PCR. Of more than 70,000 clones in the sample, just over 95% were seen once. The sample taken for sequencing was T cells isolated from PBMCs. All receptors come from a human donor in good health.

The V and J genes are TRBV27 and TRBJ2-7; D is undetermined. This CDR3 has 13 residues. CDR1 MNHEY and CDR2 SMNVEV come from the germline V gene (reference sequence). The V and J ends lost 1 base and 3 bases respectively, with 7 bases between them. Written as DNA, the CDR3 is TGTGCCAGCAGTTTATATTACGGCTACGAGCAGTACTTC. This sequence encodes CASSLYYGYEQYF.

CDR3 DNA: TGTGCCAGTAGTGCCACAGGGTTTCGGAACACCGGGGAGCTGTTTTTT. It translates to CASSATGFRNTGELFF. The chain uses TRBV19 and TRBJ2-2; tentatively, D is TRBD1 (6 bases). CDR3 size: 16 residues. Germline V gene data show CDR1 as LNHDA and CDR2 as SQIVND (reference sequence). V was pared by 5 bases and J by 1 base, with 14 bases between.

This chain connects TRBV20-1 to TRBJ2-7; possible D gene TRBD2, 5 bases. V was clipped by 3 bases and J by 10 bases, with 13 bases between them. The CDR3 has 11 amino acids. Germline values: CDR1 DFQATT, CDR2 SNEGSKA (reference sequence). The CDR3 sequence is CSASPGEAQYF. As DNA, the CDR3 is TGCAGTGCTAGTCCCGGGGAAGCCCAGTACTTC.

The rearrangement links TRBV7-6 to TRBJ1-5; unclear D gene. Trimming removed 2 bases from V and 6 bases from J, with 8 bases in between. The germline V gene has CDR1 SGHVS and CDR2 FNYEAQ. This CDR3 region has 13 residues. Here the CDR3 DNA reads TGTGCCAGCAGCTTATCGGAGGGTCAGCCCCAGCATTTT. Translation: CASSLSEGQPQHF.

The genes are TRBV29-1 and TRBJ2-7; D call uncertain. The V and J ends lost 3 bases and 5 bases respectively, with 11 bases between them. The CDR3 covers 12 residues. The germline V gene has CDR1 SQVTM and CDR2 ANQGSEA. The CDR3 region has the DNA TGCAGCGTTGAGACTTTCGGCGACGAGCAGTACTTC. Translation: CSVETFGDEQYF.

The V and J genes are TRBV5-1 and TRBJ2-3; a weak D match, TRBD2 (5 bases). Per germline, CDR1 SGHRS and CDR2 YFSETQ. CDR3 length: 15 residues. V was shortened by 0 bases and J by 3 bases, with 11 bases between the two germline ends. The CDR3 bases are TGCGCCAGCAGCTTGGTTCTAGCACAAACAGATACGCAGTATTTT. Amino acids: CASSLVLAQTDTQYF.

This chain links TRBV20-1 with TRBJ1-1, with D maybe TRBD1 (5 bases). The germline V and J ends were trimmed by 2 bases and 10 bases, with 11 bases remaining between them. Germline CDR1 and CDR2: DFQATT and SNEGSKA (reference sequence). This CDR3 is built from 11 residues. DNA for the CDR3: TGCAGTGCTAGATCGGGGGGTGTAGCTTTCTTT. It codes for CSARSGGVAFF.

In its sample, this clone was seen once. J is TRBJ2-2 and V is TRBV10-3; 8 bases match TRBD2. Germline V gives CDR1 ENHRY, CDR2 SYGVKD. CDR3 length: 17 amino acids. J gave up 0 bases and V 5 bases, and 8 bases lay outside the gene matches. The CDR3 here is CAISTETSASNTGELFF. In nucleotides, the CDR3 is TGTGCCATCAGTACGGAGACTAGCGCATCGAACACCGGGGAGCTGTTTTTT.

V is TRBV5-6 and J is TRBJ1-5; TRBD1 agrees at 8 bases. The germline gives CDR1 SGHDT, CDR2 YYEEEE. The CDR3 runs 16 residues. The J segment lost 2 bases and the V segment lost 3 bases, leaving 7 bases of the junction unmatched. CDR3 in DNA: TGTGCCAGCAGCTCTCTCACAGGGGGACGCAATCAGCCCCAGCATTTT. This codes for CASSSLTGGRNQPQHF.

The chain recombines TRBV11-2 with TRBJ1-5; the D is unclear. The CDR3 spans 13 residues. Germline V gene sequence: CDR1 SGHAT, CDR2 FQNNGV. V was clipped by 2 bases and J by 7 bases, with 9 bases between them. The CDR3 here is CASSLKISQPQHF. CDR3 DNA sequence: TGTGCCAGCAGCTTAAAAATTAGCCAGCCCCAGCATTTT. The variable domain in full, with the rest retrieved from reference TRBV11-2 and TRBJ1-5, is EAGVAQSPRYKIIEKRQSVAFWCNPISGHATLYWYQQILGQGPKLLIQFQNNGVVDDSQLPKDRFSAERLKGVDSTLKIQPAKLEDSAVYLCASSLKISQPQHFGDGTRLSIL.

This clone is a singleton in its sample. The chain combines TRBV19 with TRBJ2-7, with D unresolved. The germline CDR1 and CDR2 sequences are LNHDA and SQIVND (reference sequence). V shed 4 bases and J shed 3 bases, with 10 bases lying between them. The CDR3 runs 13 residues. The CDR3 loop is CASSTSAFYEQYF. CDR3 in DNA: TGTGCCAGTAGTACAAGCGCGTTCTACGAGCAGTACTTC. Full variable domain (missing parts from reference TRBV19 and TRBJ2-7): DGGITQSPKYLFRKEGQNVTLSCEQNLNHDAMYWYRQDPGQGLRLIYYSQIVNDFQKGDIAEGYSVSREKKESFPLTVTSAQKNPTAFYLCASSTSAFYEQYFGPGTRLTVT.

The V gene is TRBV5-5, the J gene TRBJ1-2; a weak D match, TRBD1 (6 bases). Germline lookup yields CDR1 SGHKS and CDR2 YYEKEE (reference sequence). Trimming pared 2 bases from V and 6 bases from J, leaving 11 bases between. The CDR3 extends over 13 amino acids. The CDR3 DNA sequence: TGTGCCAGCAGCTTCGGCGGGGGCCATGGCTACACCTTC. The encoded protein is CASSFGGGHGYTF.

This chain links TRBV25-1 with TRBJ1-1; 7 nucleotides agree with TRBD1. V trimming: 3 bases; J trimming: 8 bases; junction bases outside the gene matches: 3. There are 12 residues in the CDR3. Germline CDR1 MGHDK, CDR2 SYGVNS. Here the CDR3 DNA reads TGTGCCAGCAGTGACCAGGACAGGGAAGCTTTCTTT. This encodes CASSDQDREAFF. The entire variable domain, with the rest obtained from reference TRBV25-1 and TRBJ1-1, is as follows: EADIYQTPRYLVIGTGKKITLECSQTMGHDKMYWYQQDPGMELHLIHYSYGVNSTEKGDLSSESTVSRIRTEHFPLTLESARPSHTSQYLCASSDQDREAFFGQGTRLTVV.

V gene TRBV6-1 combines with J gene TRBJ2-7; tentative D call: TRBD2 (5 bases). The V end was cut by 6 bases, the J end by 0 bases, with 15 bases between. CDR3 length: 15 amino acids. Germline CDR1 and CDR2: MNHNS and SASEGT. The CDR3 spells CASSIGLAVSYEQYF. DNA of the CDR3: TGTGCCAGCAGCATTGGACTGGCCGTCTCCTACGAGCAGTACTTC.

The chain links TRBV5-1 to TRBJ1-1; D might be TRBD1 (6 bases). Germline V gene sequence: CDR1 SGHRS, CDR2 YFSETQ. Trimming shortened V by 0 bases and J by 3 bases, and 9 bases separated the two germline ends. There are 14 residues in the CDR3. The CDR3 nucleotides are TGCGCCAGCAGCTTGGACAGGGAAGACACTGAAGCTTTCTTT. It is translated as CASSLDREDTEAFF.

The chain carries TRBV28 and TRBJ2-1; 8 nucleotides align to TRBD2. J gave up 15 bases and V 3 bases, and 10 bases lay outside the gene matches. In germline, CDR1 is MDHEN, CDR2 SYDVKM. The CDR3 sequence is 13 residues long. The CDR3 reads CASSFSQTSAGFF. CDR3 bases: TGTGCCAGCAGTTTCAGTCAGACTAGCGCGGGGTTCTTC. Drawing the rest from reference TRBV28 and TRBJ2-1, the complete variable domain is DVKVTQSSRYLVKRTGEKVFLECVQDMDHENMFWYRQDPGLGLRLIYFSYDVKMKEKGDIPEGYSVSREKKERFSLILESASTNQTSMYLCASSFSQTSAGFFGPGTRLTVL.

The V call is TRBV30, the J call TRBJ2-7; D not certain. The V gene lost 4 bases and the J gene lost 3 bases, with 10 bases spanning the gap. The CDR3 contains 12 residues. Germline CDR1 is GTSNPN and CDR2 is SVGIG (reference sequence). The CDR3 region is CAWKSLDYEQYF. The CDR3 coding sequence is TGTGCCTGGAAGTCCCTAGACTACGAGCAGTACTTC.

The chain uses TRBV4-2 and TRBJ2-7; TRBD2 agrees at 9 bases. The V gene's germline CDR1 is LGHNA and CDR2 YNFKEQ. CDR3 length equals 14 residues. V dropped 2 bases and J dropped 5; count of bases not matched to a gene: 4. DNA for the CDR3: TGTGCCAGCAGCCAACCTAGCGGGGCCCACGAGCAGTACTTC. It specifies CASSQPSGAHEQYF.

This clone came up once. This chain joins TRBV2 and TRBJ1-1; 8 nucleotides match TRBD1. This CDR3 is 15 amino acids long. From germline, CDR1 is SNHLY and CDR2 FYNNEI. V lost 8 bases to trimming and J lost 6 bases; unmatched junction nucleotides: 14. This chain's CDR3 is CASVALARGLPEAFF. CDR3 sequence (DNA): TGTGCCAGCGTCGCTCTGGCCAGGGGGCTTCCTGAAGCTTTCTTT.

This clone was recorded once. The chain is built from TRBV2 and TRBJ2-1; 7 bases are a match to TRBD1. The CDR3 runs to 14 residues. The junction had 5 bases not matched to a gene; V was cut back by 8 bases and J by 1 base. Germline lookup yields CDR1 SNHLY and CDR2 FYNNEI. The CDR3 nucleotides read TGTGCCAGCGGTGTCAGGGGGTCCTACAATGAGCAGTTCTTC. Protein sequence: CASGVRGSYNEQFF.

The chain employs TRBV7-9 and TRBJ2-2, with TRBD2 matching 9 bases. J lost 7 bases, V lost 2 bases, and 8 bases had no gene match. The CDR3 totals 16 residues. The germline CDR1 and CDR2 sequences are SEHNR and FQNEAQ (reference sequence). The CDR3: CASSLFLAGQGGELFF. The DNA for the CDR3 is TGTGCCAGCAGCTTATTTCTAGCGGGGCAAGGCGGGGAGCTGTTTTTT.

This sequence joins TRBV6-1 and TRBJ2-5, with 8 positions matching TRBD2. The CDR3 is 13 amino acids. V shed 7 bases, J shed 1 base, and the junction held 2 bases outside the gene matches. Germline values: CDR1 MNHNS, CDR2 SASEGT. The CDR3 loop reads CASNSGGQETQYF. As DNA, the CDR3 is TGTGCCAGCAACAGCGGGGGCCAAGAGACCCAGTACTTC.

V is TRBV29-1 and J is TRBJ2-7; 9 nucleotides align to TRBD1. Germline lookup yields CDR1 SQVTM and CDR2 ANQGSEA. The length of the CDR3 is 13 residues. The V and J ends lost 4 bases and 2 bases, in that order; junction bases with no gene match: 3. CDR3 loop: CSVVDRGAYEQYF. CDR3 DNA sequence: TGCAGCGTTGTAGACAGGGGGGCCTACGAGCAGTACTTC.

The gene calls are TRBV19 and TRBJ1-5; a weak D match, TRBD1 (6 bases). Trimming stripped 7 bases from V and 5 bases from J, with 21 bases between. This CDR3 contains 16 residues. Germline assignment: CDR1 LNHDA and CDR2 SQIVND (reference sequence). DNA for the CDR3: TGTGCCAGTACCCACTGGACAGACCAACGTTATCAGCCCCAGCATTTT. Translation: CASTHWTDQRYQPQHF. The complete variable domain, with remaining parts taken from reference TRBV19 and TRBJ1-5, reads DGGITQSPKYLFRKEGQNVTLSCEQNLNHDAMYWYRQDPGQGLRLIYYSQIVNDFQKGDIAEGYSVSREKKESFPLTVTSAQKNPTAFYLCASTHWTDQRYQPQHFGDGTRLSIL.

The chain is built from TRBV19 and TRBJ1-1; TRBD1 agrees at 8 bases. Germline loops: CDR1 LNHDA, CDR2 SQIVND (reference sequence). This CDR3 spans 11 amino acids. Trimming cost V 8 bases and J 5 bases; bases outside gene matches: 1. The CDR3 region is CASGDRTEAFF. The CDR3 coding sequence is TGTGCCAGTGGGGACAGGACTGAAGCTTTCTTT.

This chain uses TRBV7-7 with TRBJ2-3; D is ambiguous. From germline, CDR1 is SSHAT and CDR2 FNYEAQ (reference sequence). The ends were cut back, 1 base at V and 5 bases at J, with 7 bases in the middle. This CDR3 contains 13 residues. CDR3 in amino acids: CASSLVGQDTQYF. CDR3 DNA: TGTGCCAGCAGCTTAGTCGGTCAAGATACGCAGTATTTT.

This chain links TRBV7-9 with TRBJ2-3; 8 bases agree with TRBD2. Unmatched junction bases numbered 7, after V lost 4 bases and J lost 7 bases. CDR3 length: 14 amino acids. Germline loops: CDR1 SEHNR, CDR2 FQNEAQ (reference sequence). CDR3 coding DNA: TGTGCCAGCAGCTCAAGGGGCGGGGGGAATACGCAGTATTTT. Encoded protein: CASSSRGGGNTQYF.

V and J are TRBV2 and TRBJ1-1, with D tentatively TRBD1 (6 bases). CDR3 size: 13 residues. Trimming cost V 8 bases and J 4 bases, with 14 bases left between them. CDR1 SNHLY and CDR2 FYNNEI come from the germline V gene. CDR3 DNA sequence: TGTGCCAGCGTCAGGGGCTTGCTCACTGAAGCTTTCTTT. Its translation: CASVRGLLTEAFF.